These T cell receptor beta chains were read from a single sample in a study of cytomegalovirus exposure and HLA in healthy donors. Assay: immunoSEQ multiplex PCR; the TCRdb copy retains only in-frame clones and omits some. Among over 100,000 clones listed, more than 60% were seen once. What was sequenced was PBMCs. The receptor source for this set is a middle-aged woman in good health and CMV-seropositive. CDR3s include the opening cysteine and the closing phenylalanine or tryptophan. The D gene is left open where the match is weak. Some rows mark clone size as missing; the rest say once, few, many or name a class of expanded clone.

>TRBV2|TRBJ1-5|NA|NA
CASRPDSSNQPQHF
TGTGCCAGCAGACCAGACAGTAGCAATCAGCCCCAGCATTTT
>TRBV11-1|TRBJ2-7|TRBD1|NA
CASSLGQVPTYEQYF
TGTGCCAGCAGCCTTGGACAGGTCCCAACCTACGAGCAGTACTTC
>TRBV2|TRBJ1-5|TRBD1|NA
CASSPRTGDQPQHF
TGTGCCAGCAGTCCCCGGACAGGAGATCAGCCCCAGCATTTT
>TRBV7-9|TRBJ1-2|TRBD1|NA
CASSPGDRDSYGYTF
TGTGCCAGCAGCCCTGGGGACAGGGATTCCTATGGCTACACCTTC
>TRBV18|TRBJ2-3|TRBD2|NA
CASSQGLGTDTQYF
TGTGCCAGCTCACAAGGACTAGGCACAGATACGCAGTATTTT
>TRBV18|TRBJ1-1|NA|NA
CASSASENTEAFF
TGTGCCAGCTCAGCTTCAGAGAACACTGAAGCTTTCTTT
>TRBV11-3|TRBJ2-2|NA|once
CASSLRSDTGELFF
TGTGCCAGCAGCTTAAGATCAGACACCGGGGAGCTGTTTTTT
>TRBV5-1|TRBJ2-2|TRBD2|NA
CASNLATAGVAGELFF
TGCGCCAGCAACTTGGCCACGGCGGGAGTAGCCGGGGAGCTGTTTTTT
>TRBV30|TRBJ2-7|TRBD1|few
CAWSVGQGDHEQYF
TGTGCCTGGAGTGTGGGACAGGGGGACCACGAGCAGTACTTC
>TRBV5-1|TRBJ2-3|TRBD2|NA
CASSLVTSGDTQYF
TGCGCCAGCAGCTTGGTTACTAGCGGGGATACGCAGTATTTT
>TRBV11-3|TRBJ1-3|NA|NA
CASSSGGNTIYF
TGTGCCAGCAGCTCAGGGGGAAACACCATATATTTT
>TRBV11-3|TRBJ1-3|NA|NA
CASRFGDSSGNTIYF
TGTGCCAGCAGGTTCGGGGATAGCTCTGGAAACACCATATATTTT
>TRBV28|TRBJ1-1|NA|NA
CASSSTAGISEAFF
TGTGCCAGCAGCTCCACGGCAGGGATCTCTGAAGCTTTCTTT
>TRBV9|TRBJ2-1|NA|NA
CASSVALRTTDNEQFF
TGTGCCAGCAGCGTAGCATTAAGGACTACCGACAATGAGCAGTTCTTC
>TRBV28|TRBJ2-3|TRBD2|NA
CASSLFTGTSGSGLTDTQYF
TGTGCCAGCAGTTTATTTACCGGGACTAGCGGGAGTGGGCTCACAGATACGCAGTATTTT
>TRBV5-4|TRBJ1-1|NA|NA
CASSLGGGLNTEAFF
TGTGCCAGCAGCTTGGGGGGCGGTTTGAACACTGAAGCTTTCTTT
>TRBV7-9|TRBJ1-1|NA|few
CASRSAEAFF
TGTGCCAGCAGAAGCGCTGAAGCTTTCTTT
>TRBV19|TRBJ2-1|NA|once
CASKNWEGGEQFF
TGTGCCAGTAAAAACTGGGAGGGGGGTGAGCAGTTCTTC
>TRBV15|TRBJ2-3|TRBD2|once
CATSRRLAGDQDTQYF
TGTGCCACCAGCAGACGGCTAGCGGGGGATCAAGATACGCAGTATTTT
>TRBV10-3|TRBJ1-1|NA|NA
CAICPQGGNTEAFF
TGTGCCATCTGTCCCCAAGGGGGGAACACTGAAGCTTTCTTT
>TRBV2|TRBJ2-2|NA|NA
CASSEDPRNTGELFF
TGTGCCAGCAGTGAAGACCCCAGGAACACCGGGGAGCTGTTTTTT
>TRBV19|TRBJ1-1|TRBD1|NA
CASSIGGTGTISEAFF
TGTGCCAGTAGTATCGGCGGGACAGGGACTATCTCTGAAGCTTTCTTT
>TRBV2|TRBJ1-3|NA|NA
CASSDYRVSENTIYF
TGTGCCAGCAGTGATTACAGGGTTTCGGAAAACACCATATATTTT
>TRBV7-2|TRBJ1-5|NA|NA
CASSLEPGQNQPQHF
TGTGCCAGCAGCTTAGAGCCAGGGCAAAATCAGCCCCAGCATTTT
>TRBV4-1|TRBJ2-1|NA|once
CASSQEVTSLYNEQFF
TGCGCCAGCAGCCAAGAGGTGACTTCCCTCTACAATGAGCAGTTCTTC
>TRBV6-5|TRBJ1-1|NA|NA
CASRGSRYRTEAFF
TGTGCCAGCCGAGGGAGCAGGTACCGCACTGAAGCTTTCTTT
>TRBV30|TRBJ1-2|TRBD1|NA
CAWSLGQGDYGYTF
TGTGCCTGGAGTCTCGGACAGGGGGACTATGGCTACACCTTC
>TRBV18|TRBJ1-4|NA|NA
CASSLQADEKLFF
TGTGCCAGCTCATTACAAGCGGATGAAAAACTGTTTTTT
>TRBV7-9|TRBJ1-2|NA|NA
CASSLVVGHHGYTF
TGTGCCAGCAGCTTAGTGGTAGGACATCATGGCTACACCTTC
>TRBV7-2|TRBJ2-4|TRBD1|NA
CASSLVHDRGRNIQYF
TGTGCCAGCAGCTTAGTCCACGACAGGGGGCGAAACATTCAGTACTTC
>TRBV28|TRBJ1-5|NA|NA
CASTLGVPNQPQHF
TGTGCCAGCACCTTGGGCGTCCCCAATCAGCCCCAGCATTTT
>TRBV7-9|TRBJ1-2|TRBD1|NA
CASSPGTAYGYTF
TGTGCCAGCAGCCCCGGGACAGCTTATGGCTACACCTTC
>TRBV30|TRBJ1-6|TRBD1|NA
CAWIPTGGFDSPLHF
TGTGCCTGGATTCCGACAGGGGGCTTTGATTCACCCCTCCACTTT
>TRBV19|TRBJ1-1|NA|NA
CASARAGNTEAFF
TGTGCCAGTGCCCGGGCGGGGAACACTGAAGCTTTCTTT
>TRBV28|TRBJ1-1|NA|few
CASSRPGEAFF
TGTGCCAGCAGCCGTCCGGGGGAAGCTTTCTTT
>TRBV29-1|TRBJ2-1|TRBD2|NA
CSARGTSEGEQFF
TGCAGCGCGCGAGGGACTAGCGAGGGGGAGCAGTTCTTC
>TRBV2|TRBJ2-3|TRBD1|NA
CASSTDRGGTDTQYF
TGTGCCAGCAGTACGGACAGGGGGGGCACAGATACGCAGTATTTT
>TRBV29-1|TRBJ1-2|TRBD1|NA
CSVEEHRQGVDYGYTF
TGCAGCGTTGAAGAACACAGACAGGGGGTTGACTATGGCTACACCTTC
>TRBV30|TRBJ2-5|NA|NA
CAWSRGRETQYF
TGTGCCTGGAGTCGTGGTAGAGAGACCCAGTACTTC
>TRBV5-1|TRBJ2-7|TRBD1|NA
CASSRGQANPYEQYF
TGCGCCAGCAGCCGGGGACAGGCCAACCCCTACGAGCAGTACTTC
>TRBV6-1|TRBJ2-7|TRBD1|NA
CASSPGTEYYEQYF
TGTGCCAGCAGTCCCGGGACAGAATACTACGAGCAGTACTTC
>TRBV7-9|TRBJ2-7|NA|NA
CASSLVFTPYEQYF
TGTGCCAGCAGCTTAGTCTTCACACCCTACGAGCAGTACTTC
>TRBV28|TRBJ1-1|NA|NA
CASTFSGENTEAFF
TGTGCCAGCACCTTCTCAGGGGAAAACACTGAAGCTTTCTTT
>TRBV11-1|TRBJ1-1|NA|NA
CASSLGVAAEAFF
TGTGCCAGCAGCTTAGGCGTTGCTGCTGAAGCTTTCTTT
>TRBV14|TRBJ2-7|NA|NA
CASSQGRLRTYEQYF
TGTGCCAGCAGCCAAGGCCGCTTGAGAACCTACGAGCAGTACTTC
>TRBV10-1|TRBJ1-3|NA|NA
CASSESRGNTIYF
TGCGCCAGCAGTGAGTCGCGGGGAAACACCATATATTTT